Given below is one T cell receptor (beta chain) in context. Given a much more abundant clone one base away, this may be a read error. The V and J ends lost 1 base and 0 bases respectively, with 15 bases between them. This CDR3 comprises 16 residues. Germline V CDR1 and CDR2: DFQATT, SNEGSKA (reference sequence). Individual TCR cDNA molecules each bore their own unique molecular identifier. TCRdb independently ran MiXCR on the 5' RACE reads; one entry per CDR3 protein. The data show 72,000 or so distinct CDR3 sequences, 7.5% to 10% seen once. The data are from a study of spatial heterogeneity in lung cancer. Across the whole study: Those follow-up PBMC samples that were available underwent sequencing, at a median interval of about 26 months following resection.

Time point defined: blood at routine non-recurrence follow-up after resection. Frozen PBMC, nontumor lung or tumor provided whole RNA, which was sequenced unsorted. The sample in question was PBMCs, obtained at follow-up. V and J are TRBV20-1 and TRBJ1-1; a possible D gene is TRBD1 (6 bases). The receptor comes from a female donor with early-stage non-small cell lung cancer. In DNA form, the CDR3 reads TGCAGTGCTAGAGCGGTGGCAGGGGACATGAACACTGAAGCTTTCTTT. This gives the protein CSARAVAGDMNTEAFF.